The clone carrying this T cell receptor (beta chain) was counted at least ten times. Its specificity is unknown. The data stem from a study of CD8+CD57+ T cells in acquired aplastic anemia. Study at large: The mean DNA yield obtained from sorted CD4+ and CD8+ cells came to 3.2 ug.

Genomic DNA templated the TCR beta VDJ and CDR3 profiling. Each CDR3 protein gets one entry after TCRdb re-called the reads with MiXCR. This sample has 250,000 to 350,000 distinct CDR3 sequences, with around 60% found just once. Germline V gives CDR1 DFQATT, CDR2 SNEGSKA (reference sequence). The V and J ends lost 4 bases and 4 bases respectively, with 15 bases between them. The CDR3 consists of 14 residues. The study's findings and limits: Patients and controls shared around 30 CD8+ CDR3 sequences. Significance was not reached for CD8+ Simpson's diversity between patients and controls.

This chain joins TRBV20-1 and TRBJ2-3, with a tentative D call TRBD2 (5 bases). This sequence was found in a human donor with severe aplastic anemia or a healthy control (not recorded which). The source material was sorted CD4+, CD8+, or CD8+CD57+ T cells (not recorded which) from PBMCs. The CDR3 protein is CSAKSSSLPDTQYF. As DNA, the CDR3 is TGCAGTGCTAAGTCTAGCAGCCTCCCAGATACGCAGTATTTT.